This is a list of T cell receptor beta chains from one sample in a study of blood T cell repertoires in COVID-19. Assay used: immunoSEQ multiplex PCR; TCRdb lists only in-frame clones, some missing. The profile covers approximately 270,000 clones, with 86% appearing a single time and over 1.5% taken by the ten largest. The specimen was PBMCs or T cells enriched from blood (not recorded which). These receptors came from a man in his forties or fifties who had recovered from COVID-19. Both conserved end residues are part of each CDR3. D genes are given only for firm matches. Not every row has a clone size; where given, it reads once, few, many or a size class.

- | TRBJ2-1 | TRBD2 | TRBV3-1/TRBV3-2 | TGTGCCAGCAGCCAAGCCACTAGCGGATACAATGAGCAGTTCTTC | CASSQATSGYNEQFF
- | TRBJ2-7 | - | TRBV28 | TGTGCCAGCAGATATTCTAGGAACTACGAGCAGTACTTC | CASRYSRNYEQYF
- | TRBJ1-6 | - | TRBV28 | TGTGCCAGCAGTTTCCTCCAAGTCGGACAGTATAATTCACCCCTCCACTTT | CASSFLQVGQYNSPLHF
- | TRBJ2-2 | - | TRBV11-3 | TGTGCCAGCAGCCCCCAGCGACGGGGCGGGGAGCTGTTTTTT | CASSPQRRGGELFF
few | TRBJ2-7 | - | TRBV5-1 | TGCGCCAGCAGCTTGGACAGTACCTACGAGCAGTACTTC | CASSLDSTYEQYF
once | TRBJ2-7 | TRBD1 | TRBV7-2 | TGTGCCAGCAGCTCGACAGGGGGCTTCTCCTACGAGCAGTACTTC | CASSSTGGFSYEQYF
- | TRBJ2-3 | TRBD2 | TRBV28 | TGTGCCAGCAGTTTATGGGGTAGCGGGACTAGCACAGATACGCAGTATTTT | CASSLWGSGTSTDTQYF
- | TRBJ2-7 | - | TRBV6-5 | TGTGCCAGCACCCCATGGAGGGGAGGCGAGCAGTACTTC | CASTPWRGGEQYF
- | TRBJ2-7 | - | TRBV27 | TGTGCCAGCAGTGGGGCAGGGGTGCAGTACTTC | CASSGAGVQYF
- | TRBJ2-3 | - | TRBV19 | TGTGCCAGTAGTAACCCCGGTGGACGGGGGCAGTATTTT | CASSNPGGRGQYF
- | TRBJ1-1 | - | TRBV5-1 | TGCGCCAGCAGCTCTGGCACAGGGAACACTGAAGCTTTCTTT | CASSSGTGNTEAFF
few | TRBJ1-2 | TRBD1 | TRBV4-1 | TGCGCCAGCAGCCCACAGGGGGTGGAGTACACCTTC | CASSPQGVEYTF
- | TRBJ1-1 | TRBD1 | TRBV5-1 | TGCGCCAGCAGCGGAAGGACAGGAGGGAACACTGAAGCTTTCTTT | CASSGRTGGNTEAFF
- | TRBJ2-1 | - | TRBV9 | TGTGCCAGCAGCGTAGGGGGGGAGAGATACAATGAGCAGTTCTTC | CASSVGGERYNEQFF
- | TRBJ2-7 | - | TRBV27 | TGTGCCAGCAGCTTAATACCCGGGACACTTACCTACGAGCAGTACTTC | CASSLIPGTLTYEQYF
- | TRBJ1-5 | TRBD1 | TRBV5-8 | TGTGCCAGCAGCCCCGGGACAGGCGTCATCGGTCAGCCCCAGCATTTT | CASSPGTGVIGQPQHF
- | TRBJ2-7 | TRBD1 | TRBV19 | TGTGCCAGTAGATGGGGGACAGGGTCCTACGAGCAGTACTTC | CASRWGTGSYEQYF
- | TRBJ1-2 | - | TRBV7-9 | TGTGCCAGCAGCTTGGCGGGGCTTTTTAACACCTTC | CASSLAGLFNTF
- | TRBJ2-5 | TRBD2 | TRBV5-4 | TGTGCCAGCAGCCCAGGACTAGCGGGTAGGGGGGAGACCCAGTACTTC | CASSPGLAGRGETQYF
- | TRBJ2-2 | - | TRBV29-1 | TGCAGCGTTAGGACAGTGAACACCGGGGAGCTGTTTTTT | CSVRTVNTGELFF
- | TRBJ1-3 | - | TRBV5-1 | TGCGCCAGCAGCTTGGCCTCGGGAAACACCATATATTTT | CASSLASGNTIYF
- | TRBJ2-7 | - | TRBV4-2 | TGTGCCAGCAGCCAAGATCAACAGGCCTACGAGCAGTACTTC | CASSQDQQAYEQYF
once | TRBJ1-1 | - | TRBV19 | TGTGCCAGTAAATCCACCGGTAACACTGAAGCTTTCTTT | CASKSTGNTEAFF
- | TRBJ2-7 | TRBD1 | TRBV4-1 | TGCGCCAGCAGCCAAGAGACCGCGGACAGGTTACCCTACGAGCAGTACTTC | CASSQETADRLPYEQYF
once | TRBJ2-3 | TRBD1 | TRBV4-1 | TGCGCCAGCGGTCCAACCGGGACAGGGGTCACAGATACGCAGTATTTT | CASGPTGTGVTDTQYF
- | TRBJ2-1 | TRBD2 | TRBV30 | TGTGCCTGGAGTACGACTAGCGGGGAAAACCAGTTCTTC | CAWSTTSGENQFF
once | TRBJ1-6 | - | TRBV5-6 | TGTGCCAGCAGCTTGGGGTTCGGGTATAATTCACCCCTCCACTTT | CASSLGFGYNSPLHF
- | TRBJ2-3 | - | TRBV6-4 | TGTGCCAGCAGTGCACTAGGGGGGGGCACAGATACGCAGTATTTT | CASSALGGGTDTQYF
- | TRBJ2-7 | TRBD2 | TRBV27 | TGTGCCAGCAGTTTCACTAGCGGTGACTACGAGCAGTACTTC | CASSFTSGDYEQYF
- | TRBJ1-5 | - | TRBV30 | TGTGCCTGGGGTGACGGGAATCAGCCCCAGCATTTT | CAWGDGNQPQHF
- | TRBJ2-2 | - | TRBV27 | TGTGCCAGCAGTTCTAGCACGAACACCGGGGAGCTGTTTTTT | CASSSSTNTGELFF
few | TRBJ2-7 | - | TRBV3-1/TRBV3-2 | TGTGCCAGCAATCAAGGCGGCCGCGTCCCCGAGCAGTACTTC | CASNQGGRVPEQYF
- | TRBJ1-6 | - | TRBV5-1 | TGCGCCAGCAGGACATCTTATAATTCACCCCTCCACTTT | CASRTSYNSPLHF
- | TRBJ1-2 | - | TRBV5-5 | TGTGCCAGCAGGCTGGCCGGGAGATCAAACTATGGCTACACCTTC | CASRLAGRSNYGYTF
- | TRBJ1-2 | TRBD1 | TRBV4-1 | TGCGCCAGCAGCCAAAGGACAGGCTATGGCTACACCTTC | CASSQRTGYGYTF
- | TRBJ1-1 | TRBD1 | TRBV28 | TGTGCCAGCAGTTTTCCTCCAGGGGGCGCGAACACTGAAGCTTTCTTT | CASSFPPGGANTEAFF
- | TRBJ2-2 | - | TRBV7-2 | TGTGCCAGCAGCTTAGGCGTAGCGAAGAACACCGGGGAGCTGTTTTTT | CASSLGVAKNTGELFF
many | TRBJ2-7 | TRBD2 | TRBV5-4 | TGTGCCAGCAGCTGGGGAGCGGGGGCCGGCTCTCGCGAGCAGTACTTC | CASSWGAGAGSREQYF
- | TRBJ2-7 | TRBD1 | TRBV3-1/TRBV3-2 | TGTGCCAGCAGTGAGGGACAGACCTACGAGCAGTACTTC | CASSEGQTYEQYF
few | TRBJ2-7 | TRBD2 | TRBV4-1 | TGCGCCAGCAGCCAAGCGGGGACTAGCGGGGAGTACTCCTACGAGCAGTACTTC | CASSQAGTSGEYSYEQYF
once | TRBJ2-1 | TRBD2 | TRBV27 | TGTGCCAGCAGTTTACTACCGGGACTAGCTCGCCACAATGAGCAGTTCTTC | CASSLLPGLARHNEQFF
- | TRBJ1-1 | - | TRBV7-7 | TGTGCTAGCAGCTTAGGGGAGGCGGGGGGGAACACTGAAGCTTTCTTT | CASSLGEAGGNTEAFF
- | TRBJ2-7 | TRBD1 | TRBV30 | TGTGCCTGCGCACAGGGGCACGAGCAGTACTTC | CACAQGHEQYF
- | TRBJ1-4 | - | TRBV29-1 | TGCAGCGTTGACTCTAATGAAAAACTGTTTTTT | CSVDSNEKLFF
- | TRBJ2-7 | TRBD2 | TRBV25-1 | TGTGCCAGCAGTGCCCCGGGAGGGCCATACGAGCAGTACTTC | CASSAPGGPYEQYF